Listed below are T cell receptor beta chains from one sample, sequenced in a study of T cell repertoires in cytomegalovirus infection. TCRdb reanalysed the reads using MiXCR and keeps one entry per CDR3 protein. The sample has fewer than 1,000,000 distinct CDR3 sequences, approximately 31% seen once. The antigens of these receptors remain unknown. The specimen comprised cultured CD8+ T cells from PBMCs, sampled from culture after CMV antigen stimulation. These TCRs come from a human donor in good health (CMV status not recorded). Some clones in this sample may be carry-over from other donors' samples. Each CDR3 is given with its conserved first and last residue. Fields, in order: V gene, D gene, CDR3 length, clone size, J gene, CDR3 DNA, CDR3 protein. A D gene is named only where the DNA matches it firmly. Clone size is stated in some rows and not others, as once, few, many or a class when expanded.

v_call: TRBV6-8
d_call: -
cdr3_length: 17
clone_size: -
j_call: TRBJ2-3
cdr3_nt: TGTGCCAGCAGTTACTCGATAGGGTCACCTAGCACAGATACGCAGTATTTT
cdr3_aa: CASSYSIGSPSTDTQYF

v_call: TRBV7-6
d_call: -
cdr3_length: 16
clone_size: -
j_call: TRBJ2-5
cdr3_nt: TGTGCCAGCAGCTTAGTGGGCCAGTACGTGGGGGAGACCCAGTACTTC
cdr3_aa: CASSLVGQYVGETQYF

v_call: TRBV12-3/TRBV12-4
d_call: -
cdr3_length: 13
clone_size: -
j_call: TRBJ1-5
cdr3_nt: TGTGCCAGCAGTGGGTGGTTAGATCAGCCCCAGCATTTT
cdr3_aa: CASSGWLDQPQHF

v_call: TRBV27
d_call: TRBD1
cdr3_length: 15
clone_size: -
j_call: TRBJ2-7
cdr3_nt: TGTGCCAGCAGTTTAACAGGGGAGTTGTCCTACGAGCAGTACTTC
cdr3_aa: CASSLTGELSYEQYF

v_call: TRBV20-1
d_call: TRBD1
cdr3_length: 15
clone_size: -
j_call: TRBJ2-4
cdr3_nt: TGCAGTGCTAGAGATCGCTTACAGGGGAAAAACATTCAGTACTTC
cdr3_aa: CSARDRLQGKNIQYF

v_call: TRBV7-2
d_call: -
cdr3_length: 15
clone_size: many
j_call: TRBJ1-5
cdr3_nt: TGTGCCAGCAGCCTCCGCAGGGTGGGAAATCAGCCCCAGCATTTT
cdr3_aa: CASSLRRVGNQPQHF

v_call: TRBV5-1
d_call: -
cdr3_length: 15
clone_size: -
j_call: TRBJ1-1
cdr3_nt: TGCGCCAGCAGCTTCCCAGAAGCGCATTACACTGAAGCTTTCTTT
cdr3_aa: CASSFPEAHYTEAFF

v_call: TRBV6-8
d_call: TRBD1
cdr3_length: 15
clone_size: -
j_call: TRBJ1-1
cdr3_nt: TGTGCCAGCAGTCTTTACAGGGGGCTCGTCACTGAAGCTTTCTTT
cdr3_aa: CASSLYRGLVTEAFF

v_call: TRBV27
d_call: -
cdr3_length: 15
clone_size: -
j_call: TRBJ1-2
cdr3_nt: TGTGCCAGCAGTTCCGCCCTCATGGGTCTGGCTGGCTACACCTTC
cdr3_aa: CASSSALMGLAGYTF

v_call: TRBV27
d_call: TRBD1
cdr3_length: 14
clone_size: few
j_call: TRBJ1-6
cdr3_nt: TGTGCCAGCAGTATGGGACAGGGTAATTCACCCCTCCACTTT
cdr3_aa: CASSMGQGNSPLHF

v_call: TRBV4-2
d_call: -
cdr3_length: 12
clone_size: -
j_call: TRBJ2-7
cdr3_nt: TGTGCCAGCAGCCAAGCGGAGAACGAGCAGTACTTC
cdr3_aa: CASSQAENEQYF

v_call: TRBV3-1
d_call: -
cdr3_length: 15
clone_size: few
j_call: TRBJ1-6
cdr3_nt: TGTGCCAGCAGCCAAGCCGGGACGGCTAATTCACCCCTCCACTTT
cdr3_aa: CASSQAGTANSPLHF

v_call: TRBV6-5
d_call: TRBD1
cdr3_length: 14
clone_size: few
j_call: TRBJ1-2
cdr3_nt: TGTGCCAGCAGTTACTTTCGGACAGGGTGGGGCTACACCTTC
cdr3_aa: CASSYFRTGWGYTF

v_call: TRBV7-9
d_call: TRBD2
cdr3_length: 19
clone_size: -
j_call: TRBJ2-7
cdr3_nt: TGTGCCAGCAGTTCCCCCGTGGGACTAGCGGGGGAGAGCTCCTACGAGCAGTACTTC
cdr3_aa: CASSSPVGLAGESSYEQYF

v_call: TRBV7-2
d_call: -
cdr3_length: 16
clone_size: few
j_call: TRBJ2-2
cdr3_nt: TGTGCCAGCAGCTCCCCCATGACGGGAAACACCGGGGAGCTGTTTTTT
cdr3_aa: CASSSPMTGNTGELFF

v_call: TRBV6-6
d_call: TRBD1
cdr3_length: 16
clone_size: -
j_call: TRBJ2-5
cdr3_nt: TGTGCCAGCAGGGATATCGGGACAGGGTGGGAAGAGACCCAGTACTTC
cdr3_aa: CASRDIGTGWEETQYF

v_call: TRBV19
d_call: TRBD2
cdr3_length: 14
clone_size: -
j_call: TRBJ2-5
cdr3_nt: TGTGCCAGTAGTTCTGTAGCGGGGGTAGAGACCCAGTACTTC
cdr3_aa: CASSSVAGVETQYF

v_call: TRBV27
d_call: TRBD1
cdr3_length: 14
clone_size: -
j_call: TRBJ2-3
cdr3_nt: TGTGCCAGCAGTTCCTACAGGGGCCCAGATACGCAGTATTTT
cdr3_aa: CASSSYRGPDTQYF

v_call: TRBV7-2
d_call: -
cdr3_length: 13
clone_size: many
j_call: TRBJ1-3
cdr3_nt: TGTGCCAGCAGCACAGGGACTAGAAACACCATATATTTT
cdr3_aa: CASSTGTRNTIYF

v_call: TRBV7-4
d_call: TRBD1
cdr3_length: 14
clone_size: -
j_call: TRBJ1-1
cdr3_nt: TGTGCCAGTCTTACAGGGGATCGGAACACTGAAGCTTTCTTT
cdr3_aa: CASLTGDRNTEAFF

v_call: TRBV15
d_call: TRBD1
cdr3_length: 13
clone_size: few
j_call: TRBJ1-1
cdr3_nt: TGTGCCACCGGACAGGTGATGAACACTGAAGCTTTCTTT
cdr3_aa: CATGQVMNTEAFF

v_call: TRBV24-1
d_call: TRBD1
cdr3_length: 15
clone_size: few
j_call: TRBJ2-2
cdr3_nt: TGTGCCACCCAGGGACAGGGCGGGAACACCGGGGAGCTGTTTTTT
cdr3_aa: CATQGQGGNTGELFF

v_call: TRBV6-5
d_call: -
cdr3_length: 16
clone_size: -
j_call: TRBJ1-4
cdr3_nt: TGTGCCAGCAGTCCCCGGACGGGGGGCTCTAATGAAAAACTGTTTTTT
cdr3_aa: CASSPRTGGSNEKLFF

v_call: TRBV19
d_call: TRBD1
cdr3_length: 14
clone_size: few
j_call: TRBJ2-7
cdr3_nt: TGTGCCAGTAGTCCTTGGGACAGGGAGTACGAGCAGTACTTC
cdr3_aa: CASSPWDREYEQYF

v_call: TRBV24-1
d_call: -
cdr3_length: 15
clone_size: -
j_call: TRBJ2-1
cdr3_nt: TGTGCCACCAGTGACTCGGGACTGAAATACAATGAGCAGTTCTTC
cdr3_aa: CATSDSGLKYNEQFF

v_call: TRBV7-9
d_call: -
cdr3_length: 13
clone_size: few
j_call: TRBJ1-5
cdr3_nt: TGTGCCAGCAGACAGGGACTAAATCAGCCCCAGCATTTT
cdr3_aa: CASRQGLNQPQHF

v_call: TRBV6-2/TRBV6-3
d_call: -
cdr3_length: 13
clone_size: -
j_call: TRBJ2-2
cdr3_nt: TGTGCCAGCCGAAATGTGAACACCGGGGAGCTGTTTTTT
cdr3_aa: CASRNVNTGELFF

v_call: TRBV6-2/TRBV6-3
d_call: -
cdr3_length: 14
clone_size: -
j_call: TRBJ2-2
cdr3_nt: TGTGCCAGCAGTTGGGACACTTTGACCGCGGAGCTGTTTTTT
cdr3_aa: CASSWDTLTAELFF

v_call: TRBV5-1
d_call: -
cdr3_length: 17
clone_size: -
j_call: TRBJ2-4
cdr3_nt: TGCGCCAGCAGCTTGGAGGGTCCCTTAGGGGCCAAAAACATTCAGTACTTC
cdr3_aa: CASSLEGPLGAKNIQYF

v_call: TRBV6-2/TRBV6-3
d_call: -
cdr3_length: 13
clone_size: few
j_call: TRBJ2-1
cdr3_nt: TGTGCCAGCAGTTACGATGATGGGTTTGAGCAGTTCTTC
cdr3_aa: CASSYDDGFEQFF

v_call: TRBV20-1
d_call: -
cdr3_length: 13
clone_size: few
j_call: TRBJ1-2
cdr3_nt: TGCAGTGCCCCGGGGGCGACAGTGTTTGGCTACACCTTC
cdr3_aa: CSAPGATVFGYTF